This entry features one T cell receptor (beta chain) sequence. What it recognizes is unknown. These data are taken from a study of vaccination effects on CD4 cells after COVID-19. Peptide-pool stimulation followed by sequencing identified expanded antigen-specific CD4+ clonotypes in the ViraFEST assay. With about ten days of culture completed, CD4+ T cells were isolated. None of these healthy vaccinees had been infected with SARS-CoV-2 before vaccination. Method: immunoSEQ multiplex PCR; TCRdb's copy keeps in-frame clones and lacks some. Here the sample spans around 45,000 clones, roughly 79% being singletons. V lost 8 bases to trimming and J lost 7 bases, with 15 bases between them. The CDR3 has 13 amino acids. From germline, CDR1 is SNHLY and CDR2 FYNNEI.

The origin of this receptor is a human donor who received a COVID-19 vaccine. This sequence joins TRBV2 and TRBJ1-5; D may be TRBD1 (6 bases). The sample consisted of CD4+ T cells from PBMCs cultured with SARS-CoV-2 spike peptides, taken before COVID-19 vaccination. The CDR3 here is CASQGSLKQPQHF. The CDR3 coding sequence is TGTGCCAGCCAGGGGAGCCTCAAGCAGCCCCAGCATTTT.